This T cell receptor (beta chain) was observed in a study of blood T cell repertoires in COVID-19. The overall study: T cells, B-cell-depleted T cells, or PBMCs provided the cDNA or gDNA that served as material.

The CDR3 sequence is 16 residues long. With 5 bases clipped from V and 6 bases from J, the junction kept 8 bases outside the gene matches. CDR1 is SEHNR and CDR2 is FQNEAQ in the germline V gene (reference sequence). Authors' analysis steps: Nucleated cell counts were estimated from reference gene primer amplification. Sequencing used immunoSEQ multiplex PCR; TCRdb keeps in-frame clones, though not all of them. V, J and clone size are taken as reported in that table, and D and trimming were inferred from the DNA itself. The data hold 140,000 to 150,000 clones, with almost 80% observed a single time. The sample taken for sequencing was peripheral blood. V usage is TRBV7-9 and J usage is TRBJ2-3, with 13 bases lining up with TRBD2. The receptor's source is a man in his forties or fifties with active or convalescent COVID-19. The CDR3 sequence: CASSGTGTSGVDTQYF. CDR3 nucleotide sequence: TGTGCCAGCAGCGGAACCGGGACTAGCGGGGTGGATACGCAGTATTTT.